These 27 T cell receptor beta chains were sequenced from one sample in a study of response to subunit inactivated influenza vaccine. A single record per CDR3 protein comes from TCRdb applying MiXCR to the RT-PCR reads. The sample consists of around 790,000 distinct CDR3 sequences, around 21% of them appearing once. The sample was PBMCs from blood, taken around 5 days after vaccination. Receptor source: a man in his fifties who received an inactivated influenza vaccine.

This clonotype was observed at least ten times. The CDR3 DNA reads TGCAGTGCTAGAGAAGGGACCGGGATATTGAGCACTGAAGCTTTCTTT. Amino acid sequence: CSAREGTGILSTEAFF. The chain joins TRBV20-1 to TRBJ1-1, with a weak D call TRBD1 (5 bases). Germline V CDR1 and CDR2: DFQATT, SNEGSKA (reference sequence). V gave up 0 bases and J gave up 4 bases, with 18 bases separating them. The CDR3 length is 16 residues.

This clonotype was picked up a small number of times. The chain couples TRBV11-2 to TRBJ2-1; D possibly corresponds to TRBD2 (6 bases). The germline V gene has CDR1 SGHAT and CDR2 FQNNGV. The CDR3 has 17 residues. The V gene lost 5 bases and the J gene lost 3 bases, with 20 bases spanning the gap. CDR3 residues: CASSLGLSGLRYNEQFF. Here the CDR3 DNA reads TGTGCCAGCAGCCTAGGTTTGTCGGGACTCCGCTACAATGAGCAGTTCTTC.

This clonotype was detected a few times. The chain has TRBV10-3 and TRBJ2-7, with D unresolved. The CDR3 length is 13 residues. Germline lookup yields CDR1 ENHRY and CDR2 SYGVKD. Trimming pared 7 bases from V and 0 bases from J, leaving 10 bases between. This chain's CDR3 is CAIMGSRSYEQYF. Written as DNA, the CDR3 is TGTGCCATCATGGGCAGTCGCTCCTACGAGCAGTACTTC.

This rearrangement joins TRBV27 to TRBJ2-7; D is unresolved. The CDR3 has 13 amino acids. The germline gives CDR1 MNHEY, CDR2 SMNVEV (reference sequence). Trimming removed 4 bases at V and 1 base at J, with 8 bases between. DNA of the CDR3: TGTGCCAGCAGTTCCGGCGCGTCCTACGAGCAGTACTTC. Amino acid sequence: CASSSGASYEQYF.

This clonotype was detected ten times or more. Here the CDR3 reads CASSLAGTYNEQYF. The CDR3 nucleotides are TGCGCCAGCAGCTTAGCCGGGACATACAACGAGCAGTACTTC. The chain combines TRBV5-1 with TRBJ2-7, with D tentatively TRBD1 (6 bases). Germline V gene data show CDR1 as SGHRS and CDR2 as YFSETQ. This CDR3 spans 14 amino acids. V lost 2 bases to trimming and J lost 5 bases, with 14 bases between them.

This sequence joins TRBV4-2 and TRBJ2-1, with 10 bases identical to TRBD1. Unmatched junction bases numbered 3, after V lost 3 bases and J lost 4 bases. CDR3 length: 15 amino acids. The germline V gene encodes CDR1 LGHNA and CDR2 YNFKEQ. The CDR3 loop is CASSHRDRGYNEQFF. The CDR3 region has the DNA TGTGCCAGCAGCCACCGGGACAGGGGTTACAATGAGCAGTTCTTC.

This clonotype was seen more than once but under ten times. This chain links TRBV5-1 with TRBJ1-1; weak D call: TRBD1 (5 bases). V was trimmed by 4 bases and J by 10 bases, leaving 14 bases between them. The CDR3 totals 12 residues. The germline gives CDR1 SGHRS, CDR2 YFSETQ. CDR3 bases: TGCGCCAGCAGCCAGCAGGGCAACGGAGCTTTCTTT. Translated, it gives CASSQQGNGAFF.

This clonotype was observed a handful of times. The chain combines TRBV7-2 with TRBJ2-2, with 10 bases that match TRBD2. CDR1 and CDR2 from the germline V gene are SGHTA and FQGNSA. Losses at the gene ends were 5 bases for V and 1 base for J; bases not matched to a gene: 7. The length of the CDR3 is 17 residues. The CDR3 DNA reads as TGTGCCAGCAGCCCCGGTCGGACTAGCGGGAACACCGGGGAGCTGTTTTTT. Its protein product is CASSPGRTSGNTGELFF.

This clonotype has a count of ten or more. V gene TRBV6-2 or TRBV6-3 combines with J gene TRBJ2-5; TRBD2 agrees at 8 bases. The germline CDR1 and CDR2 sequences are MNHEY and SVGEGT. CDR3 size: 14 residues. V dropped 0 bases and J dropped 4; count of bases not matched to a gene: 1. CDR3 bases: TGTGCCAGCAGTTACTCGCGGGAGGTAGAGACCCAGTACTTC. As protein: CASSYSREVETQYF.

V usage is TRBV12-3 or TRBV12-4 and J usage is TRBJ2-6, with D possibly TRBD2 on 7 matching bases. The CDR3 is made up of 22 amino acids. With 5 bases removed from V and 5 bases from J, the gap between germline ends came to 34 bases. CDR3 sequence (DNA): TGTGCCAGCAGTCTAGGGCGGATATTGGTCGGGGGGCTCATGATCTGGGCCAACGTCCTGACTTTC. Translating gives CASSLGRILVGGLMIWANVLTF.

This clonotype was picked up a small number of times. The chain couples TRBV5-1 to TRBJ2-7; the D gene is possibly TRBD1 (5 bases). From germline, CDR1 is SGHRS and CDR2 YFSETQ. Trimming left V 0 bases short and J 5 bases short, with 15 bases between. This CDR3 has 15 amino acids. The CDR3 reads CASSLGARGIDEQYF. The CDR3 DNA follows: TGCGCCAGCAGCTTGGGAGCTAGGGGTATCGACGAGCAGTACTTC.

CDR3 in amino acids: CASSLALAGENIQYF. In nucleotides, the CDR3 is TGTGCCAGCAGTTTAGCACTAGCGGGGGAAAACATTCAGTACTTC. The genes are TRBV12-3 or TRBV12-4 and TRBJ2-4; TRBD2 aligns across 11 bases. The junction had 0 bases not matched to a gene; V was cut back by 0 bases and J by 5 bases. The CDR3 covers 15 residues.

V gene TRBV12-3 or TRBV12-4 combines with J gene TRBJ2-3, with D perhaps TRBD2 (5 bases). Trimming removed 3 bases from V and 6 bases from J, with 7 bases in between. This CDR3 spans 12 amino acids. In DNA, the CDR3 is TGTGCCAGCAGTTTGGGAGACGATACGCAGTATTTT. Translating gives CASSLGDDTQYF.

This clonotype was found a few times. With a much larger clone just one base away, this may be a read error. This sequence joins TRBV20-1 and TRBJ2-5, with D unresolved. The germline CDR1 and CDR2 sequences are DFQATT and SNEGSKA (reference sequence). This CDR3 has 10 residues. V lost 5 bases, J lost 3 bases, and 4 bases lay in between. CDR3 protein: CSAEKETQYF. In DNA, the CDR3 is TGCAGTGCTGAGAAAGAGACCCAGTACTTC.

The V gene is TRBV20-1, the J gene TRBJ2-5; 9 bases are shared with TRBD1. Germline V gene sequence: CDR1 DFQATT, CDR2 SNEGSKA (reference sequence). V lost 3 bases to trimming and J lost 5 bases; unmatched junction nucleotides: 16. The CDR3 has 17 amino acids. The CDR3 sequence is CSARVLEGYRGPETQYF. The CDR3 nucleotides are TGCAGTGCTAGGGTTCTGGAGGGTTACAGGGGGCCTGAGACCCAGTACTTC.

This clonotype was detected a few times. The chain combines TRBV15 with TRBJ2-3; D could derive from TRBD1 or TRBD2 (5 bases each). The germline V gene encodes CDR1 LNHNV and CDR2 YYDKDF (reference sequence). The CDR3 totals 15 residues. Trimming took off 1 base at V and 2 bases at J, with 10 bases between the two ends. CDR3: CATSRGTGHTDTQYF. The CDR3 region has the DNA TGTGCCACCAGCAGAGGGACGGGGCACACAGATACGCAGTATTTT.

V and J are TRBV6-2 or TRBV6-3 and TRBJ2-7, with 10 bases matching TRBD2. Germline V gene data show CDR1 as MNHEY and CDR2 as SVGEGT. V shed 2 bases, J shed 3 bases, and the junction held 7 bases outside the gene matches. The CDR3 consists of 16 residues. The CDR3 reads CASSYRSGGTNYEQYF. For the CDR3, the DNA is TGTGCCAGCAGTTACCGTAGCGGGGGGACCAACTACGAGCAGTACTTC.

The rearrangement links TRBV6-1 to TRBJ2-2; D possibly corresponds to TRBD2 (6 bases). Germline CDR1 MNHNS, CDR2 SASEGT. The CDR3 totals 13 residues. V was shortened by 6 bases and J by 8 bases, with 13 bases between the two germline ends. The CDR3 DNA follows: TGTGCCAGCAGCCGGAGGGCCGGAGGGGAGCTGTTTTTT. Protein product: CASSRRAGGELFF.

This clonotype came up a few times. The chain recombines TRBV28 with TRBJ2-7; a possible D gene is TRBD1 (6 bases). Germline-derived CDR1 and CDR2 are MDHEN and SYDVKM. The V end was cut by 9 bases, the J end by 3 bases, with 18 bases between. CDR3 length: 14 amino acids. CDR3 amino acids: CASKSTGSGYEQYF. The CDR3 region has the DNA TGTGCCAGTAAAAGCACAGGGTCGGGCTACGAGCAGTACTTC.

The genes are TRBV30 and TRBJ1-5; D not resolved. Germline V CDR1 and CDR2: GTSNPN, SVGIG (reference sequence). V dropped 2 bases and J dropped 4 bases, with 9 bases sitting between them. The CDR3 sequence is 13 residues long. The CDR3 DNA sequence: TGTGCCTGGAGTCTGACATCGAATCAGCCCCAGCATTTT. It specifies CAWSLTSNQPQHF.

The J gene is TRBJ2-1, the V gene TRBV3-1; 7 nucleotides match TRBD2. Germline V gene lookup returns CDR1 LGHDT and CDR2 YNNKEL (reference sequence). The CDR3 covers 15 residues. V lost 2 bases to trimming and J lost 2 bases; unmatched junction nucleotides: 3. The DNA of the CDR3 is TGTGCCAGCAGCCAATTTGCGGGGGCCTACAATGAGCAGTTCTTC. Translating gives CASSQFAGAYNEQFF.

The genes are TRBV20-1 and TRBJ2-5; D is perhaps TRBD2 (5 bases). CDR3 size: 15 residues. Per the germline V gene, CDR1 is DFQATT and CDR2 is SNEGSKA (reference sequence). V lost 5 bases, J lost 1 base, and 17 bases lay in between. This CDR3 reads CSARAARVSQETQYF. As DNA, the CDR3 is TGCAGTGCTCGTGCGGCGAGGGTTTCCCAAGAGACCCAGTACTTC.

The chain has TRBV28 and TRBJ2-3; 10 positions match TRBD2. The CDR3 loop spans 13 amino acids. Germline-derived CDR1 and CDR2 are MDHEN and SYDVKM. The V and J ends lost 10 bases and 5 bases, in that order; junction bases with no gene match: 6. This CDR3 reads CATLSSGGDTQYF. CDR3 sequence (DNA): TGTGCCACCCTATCTAGCGGGGGAGATACGCAGTATTTT.

This clonotype was found a few times. This chain uses TRBV7-6 with TRBJ2-7, with D perhaps given as TRBD1 or TRBD2 (5 bases each). CDR1 is SGHVS, CDR2 FNYEAQ, per germline. The CDR3 totals 13 residues. V was shortened by 3 bases and J by 7 bases, with 13 bases between the two germline ends. DNA of the CDR3: TGTGCCAGCAGCTTGGAGAGGGCAGGGGAGCAGTACTTC. Translated: CASSLERAGEQYF.

This clonotype was seen a few times. The gene calls are TRBV12-3 or TRBV12-4 and TRBJ2-1; possible D gene TRBD1, 6 bases. The CDR3 extends over 16 amino acids. V lost 5 bases, J lost 0 bases, and 14 bases lay in between. This chain's CDR3 is CASSPGQWSSYNEQFF. CDR3 nucleotides: TGTGCCAGCAGTCCCGGACAGTGGAGCTCCTACAATGAGCAGTTCTTC.

This chain links TRBV7-6 with TRBJ2-1; tentative D call: TRBD2 (5 bases). The length of the CDR3 is 15 residues. From germline, CDR1 is SGHVS and CDR2 FNYEAQ. V was pared by 5 bases and J by 0 bases, with 11 bases between. Here the CDR3 DNA reads TGTGCCAGCAGCCGAGGGAGTTTCTCCTACAATGAGCAGTTCTTC. It yields the protein CASSRGSFSYNEQFF.

V is TRBV20-1 and J is TRBJ2-7, with TRBD2 matching over 13 bases. V lost 5 bases to trimming and J lost 3 bases; unmatched junction nucleotides: 13. Germline V gene lookup returns CDR1 DFQATT and CDR2 SNEGSKA (reference sequence). The CDR3 runs to 17 residues. CDR3 nucleotide sequence: TGCAGTGCTCTTAGGACTAGCGGGAGTGCGGGCATCTACGAGCAGTACTTC. Translation: CSALRTSGSAGIYEQYF.